This entry lists 2 T cell receptor beta chains sequenced from one sample in a study of regulatory T cells in long-lasting Graves disease. Construction of TCR beta libraries relied on iRepertoire HTBI primers and on Arm-PCR targeting CDR3 regions. From the multiplex PCR reads, TCRdb called clonotypes with MiXCR, one entry per CDR3 protein. Among around 480,000 distinct CDR3 sequences, 15% to 20% were seen once, and the ten largest hold approximately 25%. Time point defined: newly diagnosed GD, antithyroid drugs for less than 3 months. PBMC RNA was the source of the TCR library. The same sample was also used in a study of T cells in Graves' hyperthyroidism and ophthalmopathy.

The sequencing here drew on peripheral blood mononuclear cells (PBMCs), taken at new diagnosis, from a patient treated with antithyroid drugs. The receptors were gathered from a woman aged 35-65 years with Graves disease.

This clonotype occurred many times. The chain joins TRBV5-1 to TRBJ2-1; 10 bases match TRBD1. Trimming took 6 bases from V and 3 from J; bases not matched to a gene: 9. The CDR3 covers 16 residues. The germline V gene has CDR1 SGHRS and CDR2 YFSETQ. This chain's CDR3 is CASTWGRDRGYNEQFF. The CDR3 DNA follows: TGCGCCAGCACCTGGGGCCGGGACAGGGGCTACAATGAGCAGTTCTTC. Variable domain in full (rest from reference TRBV5-1 and TRBJ2-1): KAGVTQTPRYLIKTRGQQVTLSCSPISGHRSVSWYQQTPGQGLQFLFEYFSETQRNKGNFPGRFSGRQFSNSRSEMNVSTLELGDSALYLCASTWGRDRGYNEQFFGPGTRLTVL.

This clonotype was seen many times. The chain employs TRBV20-1 and TRBJ1-1, with a possible D match to TRBD1 (5 bases). The CDR3 spans 12 residues. Germline assignment: CDR1 DFQATT and CDR2 SNEGSKA (reference sequence). Trimming stripped 3 bases from V and 1 base from J, with 6 bases between. Written as DNA, the CDR3 is TGCAGTGCTAGGGACACGAACACTGAAGCTTTCTTT. As protein: CSARDTNTEAFF.